This TCR beta chain was profiled in a study of Ad26.COV2.S vaccination and SARS-CoV-2 variants. Study overall: Enrollment placed the donor in the COV1001 Ad26.COV2.S trial arm. General observations from the study: Among vaccine recipients, spike-specific TCR breadth exceeded that of placebo recipients. Participants given vaccine showed non-spike TCR breadth similar to that of placebo recipients. The breadth of spike-specific CD8+ and CD4+ T cell responses after vaccination was reportedly substantial.

In germline, CDR1 is LGHNA, CDR2 YSLEER. Trimming shortened V by 0 bases and J by 3 bases, and 18 bases separated the two germline ends. The CDR3 consists of 17 residues. On this clone: Its antigen is as yet unknown.

Assay: immunoSEQ multiplex PCR; the TCRdb copy retains only in-frame clones and omits some. The sample carries more than 350,000 clones, 75% to 95% recorded once. The treatment here: some 20 received Ad26.COV2.S at low or high dose, single or two shots; a few received placebo; per-sample allocation not given. Sampling was done on day 63 after the first vaccine or placebo injection. The sequenced sample was peripheral blood, obtained in a trial of Ad26.COV2.S vaccine versus placebo. The TCR comes from a person aged 18-65 years who received the Ad26.COV2.S COVID-19 vaccine or a placebo. The chain uses TRBV4-3 and TRBJ2-7; D is possibly TRBD1 or TRBD2 (5 bases each). CDR3 loop: CASSQDRAGAGLYEQYF. The CDR3 DNA is TGCGCCAGCAGCCAAGATCGAGCTGGGGCGGGCCTCTACGAGCAGTACTTC.